This T cell receptor (beta chain) appears in the sequencing data of a study of a mutant IDH1 vaccine in newly diagnosed glioma. Looking at the study overall: Following radiotherapy alone, or alongside temozolomide cycles, vaccination was started after an interval of 4-6 weeks.

Per germline, CDR1 WSHSY and CDR2 SAAADI. V was clipped by 4 bases and J by 4 bases; unmatched bases: 2. The CDR3 is 15 amino acids. The table came from immunoSEQ multiplex PCR; TCRdb's copy has only in-frame clones and leaves some out. Of approximately 41,000 clones detected, 85% to 95% appear once; the ten largest clones hold 3% to 4%. As regards this clone: Its antigen remains unknown.

The time point: week 23, last vaccination. A single vaccine dose contained 300 ug of mutant IDH1 20-mer peptide, and topical imiquimod was used with it. This chain joins TRBV10-2 and TRBJ2-1, with 12 bases fitting TRBD2. This receptor was obtained from a middle-aged man with glioma. This material consisted of PBMCs, taken from a glioma patient whose treatment included an IDH1 peptide vaccine. This CDR3 is CASSVTSGGYNEQFF. The CDR3, as DNA: TGCGCCAGCAGTGTAACTAGCGGGGGGTACAATGAGCAGTTCTTC.